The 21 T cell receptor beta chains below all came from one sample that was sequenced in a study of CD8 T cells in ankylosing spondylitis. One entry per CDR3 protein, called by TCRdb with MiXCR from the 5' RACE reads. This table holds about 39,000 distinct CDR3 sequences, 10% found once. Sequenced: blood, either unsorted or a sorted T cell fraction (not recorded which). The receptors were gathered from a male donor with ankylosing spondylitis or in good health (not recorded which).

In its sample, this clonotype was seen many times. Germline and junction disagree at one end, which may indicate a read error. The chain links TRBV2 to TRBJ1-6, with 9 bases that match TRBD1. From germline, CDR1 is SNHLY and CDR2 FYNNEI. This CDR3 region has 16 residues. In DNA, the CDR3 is TGTGCCAGCAGTAAAGCCCCGGGACAGGGCAATTCACCCCTCCACTTT. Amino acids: CASSKAPGQGNSPLHF.

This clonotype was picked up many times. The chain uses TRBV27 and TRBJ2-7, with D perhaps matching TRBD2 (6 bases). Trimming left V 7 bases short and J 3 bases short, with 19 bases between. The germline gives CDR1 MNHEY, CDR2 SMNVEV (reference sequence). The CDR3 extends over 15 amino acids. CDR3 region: CASKSPRDLHYEQYF. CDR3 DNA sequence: TGTGCCAGCAAGTCCCCCCGGGACTTACACTACGAGCAGTACTTC.

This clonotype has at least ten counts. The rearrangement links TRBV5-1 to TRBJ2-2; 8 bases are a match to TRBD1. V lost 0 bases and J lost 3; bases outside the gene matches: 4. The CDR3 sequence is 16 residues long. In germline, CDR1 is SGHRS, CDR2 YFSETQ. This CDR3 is CASSLGGTGHTGELFF. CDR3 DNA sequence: TGCGCCAGCAGCTTGGGGGGGACAGGCCACACCGGGGAGCTGTTTTTT.

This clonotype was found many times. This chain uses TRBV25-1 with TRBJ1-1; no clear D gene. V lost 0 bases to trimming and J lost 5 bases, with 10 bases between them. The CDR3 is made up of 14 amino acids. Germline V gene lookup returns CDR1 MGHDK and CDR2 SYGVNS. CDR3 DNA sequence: TGTGCCAGCAGTGAATATGGGAGCCGTACTGAAGCTTTCTTT. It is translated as CASSEYGSRTEAFF.

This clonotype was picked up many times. This CDR3 reads CASSLGGSSYNEQFF. The CDR3 nucleotides read TGCGCCAGCAGCTTGGGGGGAAGCTCCTACAATGAGCAGTTCTTC. The rearrangement joins TRBV5-1 to TRBJ2-1; the D is unclear. The CDR3 extends over 15 amino acids. Germline CDR1 reads SGHRS; CDR2 reads YFSETQ. Trimming cost V 0 bases and J 0 bases, with 7 bases left between them. Looking up the rest from reference TRBV5-1 and TRBJ2-1 gives the full variable domain: KAGVTQTPRYLIKTRGQQVTLSCSPISGHRSVSWYQQTPGQGLQFLFEYFSETQRNKGNFPGRFSGRQFSNSRSEMNVSTLELGDSALYLCASSLGGSSYNEQFFGPGTRLTVL.

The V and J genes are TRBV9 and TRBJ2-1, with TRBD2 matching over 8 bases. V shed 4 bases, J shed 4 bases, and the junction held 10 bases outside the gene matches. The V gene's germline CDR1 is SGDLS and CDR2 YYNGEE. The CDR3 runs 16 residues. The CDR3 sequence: CASSPNPTGGYNEQFF. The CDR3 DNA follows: TGTGCCAGCAGCCCCAACCCGACGGGAGGGTACAATGAGCAGTTCTTC. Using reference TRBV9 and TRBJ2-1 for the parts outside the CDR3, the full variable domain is DSGVTQTPKHLITATGQRVTLRCSPRSGDLSVYWYQQSLDQGLQFLIQYYNGEERAKGNILERFSAQQFPDLHSELNLSSLELGDSALYFCASSPNPTGGYNEQFFGPGTRLTVL.

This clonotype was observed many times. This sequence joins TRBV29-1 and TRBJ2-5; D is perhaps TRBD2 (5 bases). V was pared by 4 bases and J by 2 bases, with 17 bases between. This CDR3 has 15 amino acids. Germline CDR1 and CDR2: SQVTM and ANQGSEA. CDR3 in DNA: TGCAGCGTTGGCTCAGGACTGGCGGTTCAAGAGACCCAGTACTTC. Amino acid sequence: CSVGSGLAVQETQYF.

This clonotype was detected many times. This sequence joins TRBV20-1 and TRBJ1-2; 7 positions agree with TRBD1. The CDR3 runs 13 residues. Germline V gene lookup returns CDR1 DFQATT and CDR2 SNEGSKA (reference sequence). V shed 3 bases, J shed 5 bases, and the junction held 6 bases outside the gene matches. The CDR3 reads CSARDRSTYGYTF. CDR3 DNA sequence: TGCAGTGCTAGGGACAGGAGTACTTATGGCTACACCTTC.

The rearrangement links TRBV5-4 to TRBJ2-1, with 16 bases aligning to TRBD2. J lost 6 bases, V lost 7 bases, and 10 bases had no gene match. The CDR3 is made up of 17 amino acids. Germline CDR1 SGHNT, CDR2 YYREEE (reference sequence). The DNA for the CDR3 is TGTGCCAGCGGCTCGGGGACTAGCGGGAGGGCCGCCAATGAGCAGTTCTTC. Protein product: CASGSGTSGRAANEQFF.

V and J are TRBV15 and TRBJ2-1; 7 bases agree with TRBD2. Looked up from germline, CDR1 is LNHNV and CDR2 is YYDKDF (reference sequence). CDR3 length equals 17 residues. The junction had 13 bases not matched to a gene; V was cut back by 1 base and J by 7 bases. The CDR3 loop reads CATSRVGASGRTNEQFF. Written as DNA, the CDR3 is TGTGCCACCAGCAGAGTTGGGGCTAGCGGACGTACAAATGAGCAGTTCTTC.

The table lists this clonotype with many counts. The CDR3 DNA sequence: TGTGCCTGGAGTACAGGGGCTGTCACCGGGGAGCTGTTTTTT. Amino acids: CAWSTGAVTGELFF. The genes are TRBV30 and TRBJ2-2; TRBD1 matches at 7 bases. The junction had 4 bases not matched to a gene; V was cut back by 2 bases and J by 4 bases. Germline V gives CDR1 GTSNPN, CDR2 SVGIG (reference sequence). CDR3 length: 14 residues.

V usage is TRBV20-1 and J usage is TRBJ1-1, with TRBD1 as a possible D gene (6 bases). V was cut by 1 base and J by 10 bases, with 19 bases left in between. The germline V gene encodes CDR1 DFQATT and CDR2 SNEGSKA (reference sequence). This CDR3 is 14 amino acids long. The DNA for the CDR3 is TGCAGTGCTAGAGTTCAGGGGAATCATGGTGGAGCTTTCTTT. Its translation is CSARVQGNHGGAFF.

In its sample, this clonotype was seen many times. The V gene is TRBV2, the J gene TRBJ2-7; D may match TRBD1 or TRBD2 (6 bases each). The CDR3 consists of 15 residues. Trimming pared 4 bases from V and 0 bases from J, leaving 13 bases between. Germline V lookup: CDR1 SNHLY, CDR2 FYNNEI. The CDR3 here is CASSAPGASSYEQYF. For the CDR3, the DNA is TGTGCCAGCAGTGCGCCGGGGGCGAGCTCCTACGAGCAGTACTTC.

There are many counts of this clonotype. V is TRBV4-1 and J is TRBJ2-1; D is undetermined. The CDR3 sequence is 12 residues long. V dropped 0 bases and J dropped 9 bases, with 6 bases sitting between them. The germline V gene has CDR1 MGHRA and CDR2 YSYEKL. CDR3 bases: TGCGCCAGCAGCCAAGAAGGTGGTGAGCAGTTCTTC. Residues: CASSQEGGEQFF.

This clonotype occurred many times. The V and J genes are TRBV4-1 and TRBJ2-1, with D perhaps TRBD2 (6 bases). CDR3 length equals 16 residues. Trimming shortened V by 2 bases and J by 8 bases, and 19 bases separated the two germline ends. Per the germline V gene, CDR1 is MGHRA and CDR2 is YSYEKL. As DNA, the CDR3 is TGCGCCAGCAGCCAACCCACTAGCAGGCTCGCGGATGAGCAGTTCTTC. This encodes CASSQPTSRLADEQFF.

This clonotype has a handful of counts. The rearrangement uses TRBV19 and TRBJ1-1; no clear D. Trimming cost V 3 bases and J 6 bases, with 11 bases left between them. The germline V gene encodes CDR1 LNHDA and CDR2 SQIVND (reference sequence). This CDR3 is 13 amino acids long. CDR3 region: CASSMLEAAEAFF. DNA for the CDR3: TGTGCCAGTAGTATGCTAGAGGCCGCTGAAGCTTTCTTT.

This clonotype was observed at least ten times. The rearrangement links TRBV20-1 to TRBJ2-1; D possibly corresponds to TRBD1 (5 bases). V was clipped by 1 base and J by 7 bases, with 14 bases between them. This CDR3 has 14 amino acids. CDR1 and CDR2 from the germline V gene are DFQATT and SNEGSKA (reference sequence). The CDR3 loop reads CSARAAGRRNEQFF. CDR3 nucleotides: TGCAGTGCTAGAGCAGCAGGGCGGAGAAATGAGCAGTTCTTC.

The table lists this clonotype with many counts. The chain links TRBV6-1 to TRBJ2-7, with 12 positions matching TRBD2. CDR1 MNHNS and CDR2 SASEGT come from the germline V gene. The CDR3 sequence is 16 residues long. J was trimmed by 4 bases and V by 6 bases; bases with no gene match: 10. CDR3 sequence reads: CASRQQGLAGLYEQYF. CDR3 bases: TGTGCCAGCAGACAACAGGGACTAGCGGGTTTATACGAGCAGTACTTC.

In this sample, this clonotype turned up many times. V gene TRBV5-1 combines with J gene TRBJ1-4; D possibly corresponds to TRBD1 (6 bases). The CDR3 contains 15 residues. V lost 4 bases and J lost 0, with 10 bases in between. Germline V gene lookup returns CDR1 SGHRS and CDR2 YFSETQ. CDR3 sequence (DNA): TGCGCCAGCAGCCTATGGACAGCAACTAATGAAAAACTGTTTTTT. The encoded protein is CASSLWTATNEKLFF.

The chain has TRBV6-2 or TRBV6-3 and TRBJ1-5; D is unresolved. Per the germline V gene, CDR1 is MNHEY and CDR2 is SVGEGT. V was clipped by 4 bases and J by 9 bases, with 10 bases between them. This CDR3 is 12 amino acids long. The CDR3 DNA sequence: TGTGCCAGCAGTTCCCCTTCCAGGCCCCAGCATTTT. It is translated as CASSSPSRPQHF.

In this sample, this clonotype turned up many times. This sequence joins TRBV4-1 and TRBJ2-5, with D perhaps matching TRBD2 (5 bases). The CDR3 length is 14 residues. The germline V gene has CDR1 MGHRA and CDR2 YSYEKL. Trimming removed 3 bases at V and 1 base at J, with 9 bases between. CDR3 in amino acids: CASSQLGVQETQYF. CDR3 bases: TGCGCCAGCAGCCAGCTCGGGGTCCAAGAGACCCAGTACTTC.